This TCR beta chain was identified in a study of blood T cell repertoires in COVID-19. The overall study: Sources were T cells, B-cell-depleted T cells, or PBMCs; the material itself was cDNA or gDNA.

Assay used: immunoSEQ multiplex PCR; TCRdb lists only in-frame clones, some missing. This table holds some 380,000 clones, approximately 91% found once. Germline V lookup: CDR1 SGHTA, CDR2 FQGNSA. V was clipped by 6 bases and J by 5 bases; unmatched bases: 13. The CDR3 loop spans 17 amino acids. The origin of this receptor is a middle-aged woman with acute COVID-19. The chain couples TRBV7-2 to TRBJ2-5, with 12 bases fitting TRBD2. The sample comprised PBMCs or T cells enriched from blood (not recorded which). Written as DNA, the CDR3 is TGTGCCAGCAGGGACCCCGGGACTAGCGGGCCTTGGGAGACCCAGTACTTC. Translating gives CASRDPGTSGPWETQYF.